The 9 T cell receptor beta chains in this list originate from one sample, sequenced in a study of blood T cell repertoires in COVID-19. Libraries were prepared by immunoSEQ multiplex PCR; TCRdb keeps only in-frame clonotypes and omits some of them. The table has more than 45,000 clones, more than 70% seen once. Sample: peripheral blood. The receptor set was obtained from a man aged 35 to 55 with active COVID-19.

This chain uses TRBV15 with TRBJ2-3, with D possibly matching TRBD1 (6 bases). Per the germline V gene, CDR1 is LNHNV and CDR2 is YYDKDF (reference sequence). Trimming took 5 bases from V and 0 from J, leaving 12 bases between them. The CDR3 extends over 15 amino acids. The CDR3 nucleotides are TGTGCCACCAGCGGCAGGGGAAGTAGCACAGATACGCAGTATTTT. As protein: CATSGRGSSTDTQYF.

The chain joins TRBV29-1 to TRBJ2-7; 7 bases agree with TRBD2. V lost 3 bases, J lost 0 bases, and 5 bases stayed unmatched. The CDR3 covers 14 residues. Germline CDR1 reads SQVTM; CDR2 reads ANQGSEA. The CDR3 spells CSVEGLADSYEQYF. CDR3 in DNA: TGCAGCGTTGAGGGGCTAGCGGACTCCTACGAGCAGTACTTC.

This clone was observed a handful of times. J is TRBJ1-5 and V is TRBV24-1; D may be TRBD1 (5 bases). Germline V lookup: CDR1 KGHDR, CDR2 SFDVKD. Trimming shortened V by 2 bases and J by 7 bases, and 8 bases separated the two germline ends. The CDR3 runs 13 residues. DNA for the CDR3: TGTGCCACCAGTGATTGGGGGGAACAGCCCCAGCATTTT. Its protein product is CATSDWGEQPQHF.

The CDR3 DNA sequence: TGTGCCAGCAGCCAAGCGGGAGTTGTCTACGAGCAGTACTTC. It codes for CASSQAGVVYEQYF. The rearrangement joins TRBV11-2 to TRBJ2-7; 8 nucleotides line up with TRBD2. Germline CDR1 reads SGHAT; CDR2 reads FQNNGV. The CDR3 has 14 amino acids. The junction had 6 bases not matched to a gene; V was cut back by 5 bases and J by 3 bases.

The chain couples TRBV5-1 to TRBJ2-2; 9 bases are a match to TRBD1. The CDR3 is made up of 14 amino acids. Germline assignment: CDR1 SGHRS and CDR2 YFSETQ. The V gene end was trimmed by 4 bases and the J gene end by 5 bases; junction bases not matched to a gene: 3. CDR3 loop: CASSPGTGTGELFF. DNA for the CDR3: TGCGCCAGCAGCCCGGGGACAGGGACCGGGGAGCTGTTTTTT. Variable domain in full (rest from reference TRBV5-1 and TRBJ2-2): KAGVTQTPRYLIKTRGQQVTLSCSPISGHRSVSWYQQTPGQGLQFLFEYFSETQRNKGNFPGRFSGRQFSNSRSEMNVSTLELGDSALYLCASSPGTGTGELFFGEGSRLTVL.

This sequence joins TRBV5-1 and TRBJ1-3, with a possible D match to TRBD1 (5 bases). The CDR3 length is 15 residues. CDR1 and CDR2 from the germline V gene are SGHRS and YFSETQ. Trimming cost V 0 bases and J 0 bases, with 7 bases left between them. The CDR3 spells CASSLGQSSGNTIYF. The CDR3 nucleotides read TGCGCCAGCAGCTTGGGACAGAGCTCTGGAAACACCATATATTTT.

This clone has a count of ten or more. The chain combines TRBV30 with TRBJ1-6; 7 nucleotides match TRBD1. V shed 4 bases and J 5 bases; nucleotides not matched to a gene: 11. This CDR3 is 16 amino acids long. Germline lookup yields CDR1 GTSNPN and CDR2 SVGIG (reference sequence). The CDR3: CAWNLPDRVNNSPLHF. DNA of the CDR3: TGTGCCTGGAATCTCCCCGACAGGGTGAATAATTCACCCCTCCACTTT.

The chain has TRBV5-4 and TRBJ2-1; D not resolved. The V and J ends lost 7 bases and 0 bases respectively, with 11 bases between them. CDR1 and CDR2 from the germline V gene are SGHNT and YYREEE (reference sequence). CDR3 length equals 14 residues. CDR3 protein: CASQAPSSYNEQFF. The CDR3 DNA reads as TGTGCCAGCCAAGCGCCGAGCTCCTACAATGAGCAGTTCTTC.

V and J are TRBV28 and TRBJ2-2, with D possibly being TRBD2 (5 bases). Germline CDR1 and CDR2: MDHEN and SYDVKM. The V and J ends lost 7 bases and 1 base respectively, with 13 bases between them. This CDR3 is 15 amino acids long. CDR3 in amino acids: CASKTLDWNTGELFF. CDR3 in DNA: TGTGCCAGCAAAACCTTGGACTGGAACACCGGGGAGCTGTTTTTT.